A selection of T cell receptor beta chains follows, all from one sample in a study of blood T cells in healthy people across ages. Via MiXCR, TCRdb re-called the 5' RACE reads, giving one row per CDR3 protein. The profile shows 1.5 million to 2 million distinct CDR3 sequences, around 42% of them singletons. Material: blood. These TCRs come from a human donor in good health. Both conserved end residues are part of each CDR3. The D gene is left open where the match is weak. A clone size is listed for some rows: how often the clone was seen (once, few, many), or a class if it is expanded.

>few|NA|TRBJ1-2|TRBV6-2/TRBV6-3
TGTGCCAGCAGAGAACATGAGGGGGGCTACACCTTC
CASREHEGGYTF
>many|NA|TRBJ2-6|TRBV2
TGTGCCAGCAGTGAATCCGGCAGCTCTGGGGCCAACGTCCTGACTTTC
CASSESGSSGANVLTF
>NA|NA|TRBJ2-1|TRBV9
TGTGCCAGCAGCGCAGACAATGAGCAGTTCTTC
CASSADNEQFF
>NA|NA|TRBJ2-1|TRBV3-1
TGTGCCAGCAGCCCCGGACACCTGGCGGACAATGAGCAGTTCTTC
CASSPGHLADNEQFF
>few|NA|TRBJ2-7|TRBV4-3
TGCGCCAGCAGCCAAGATCTAGGCGGGATGGGCTACGAGCAGTACTTC
CASSQDLGGMGYEQYF
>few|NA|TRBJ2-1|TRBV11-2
TGTGCCAGCAGCTCGCTGATGGGCAGCACCTACAATGAGCAGTTCTTC
CASSSLMGSTYNEQFF
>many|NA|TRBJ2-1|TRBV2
TGTGCCAGCCTTCCAGAGTATTTCTACAATGAGCAGTTCTTC
CASLPEYFYNEQFF
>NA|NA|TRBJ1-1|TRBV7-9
TGTGCCAGCAGCTTAGTGGGACGGATACACAAGAACACTGAAGCTTTCTTT
CASSLVGRIHKNTEAFF
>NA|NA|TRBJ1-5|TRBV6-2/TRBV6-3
TGTGCCAGCAGTTACCAGCCCTTTTCTCGGGTCGTGAGCAATCAGCCCCAGCATTTT
CASSYQPFSRVVSNQPQHF
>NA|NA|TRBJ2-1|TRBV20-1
TGCAGTGCCACGGAGAGGGAGAATCTGTACAATGAGCAGTTCTTC
CSATERENLYNEQFF
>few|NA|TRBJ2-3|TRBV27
TGTGCCAGCAGTTTTATGATTGGAGATACGCAGTATTTT
CASSFMIGDTQYF
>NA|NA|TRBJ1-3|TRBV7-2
TGTGCCAGCAGCTTAGGAGGAAACGGAAACACCATATATTTT
CASSLGGNGNTIYF
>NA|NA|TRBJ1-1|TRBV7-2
TGTGCTAGCAGCCCGGGGTTTATTCTTGGCCCGGGCACTGAAGCTTTCTTT
CASSPGFILGPGTEAFF
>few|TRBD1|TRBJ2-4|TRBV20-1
TGCAGTGCGATGCTCGACAGGGGTCGGTCGTACTTC
CSAMLDRGRSYF
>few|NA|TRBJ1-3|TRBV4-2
TGTGCCAGCAGCCAAGTTCGGATCTCTGGAAACACCATATATTTT
CASSQVRISGNTIYF
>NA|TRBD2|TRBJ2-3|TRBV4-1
TGCGCCAGCAGCCAAGACGCTAGCGGGGGCTCCACAGATACGCAGTATTTT
CASSQDASGGSTDTQYF
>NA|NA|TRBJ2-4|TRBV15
TGTGCCACCAGCCCCAACCCCCTAGCCAAAAACATTCAGTACTTC
CATSPNPLAKNIQYF
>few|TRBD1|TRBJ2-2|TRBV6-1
TGTGCCAGCAGTGCCAGGACAGGGCACACCGGGGAGCTGTTTTTT
CASSARTGHTGELFF
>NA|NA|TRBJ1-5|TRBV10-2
TGCGCCAGCAGTGAGAGTTTTGACAGGCGCAATCAGCCCCAGCATTTT
CASSESFDRRNQPQHF
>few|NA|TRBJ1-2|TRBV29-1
TGCAGCGTTGATTTGGGGGGCAACTATGGCTACACCTTC
CSVDLGGNYGYTF
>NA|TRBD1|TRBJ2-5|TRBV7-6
TGTGCCAGCAGCGGGGGACAGGGGGGAGGAGAGACCCAGTACTTC
CASSGGQGGGETQYF
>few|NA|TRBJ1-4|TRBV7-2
TGTGCCAGCAGCCGCGGGCCTGGTAATGAAAAACTGTTTTTT
CASSRGPGNEKLFF
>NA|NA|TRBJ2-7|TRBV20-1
TGCAGTGCTAGAGCCCCCGGTGGGGGGACCAGGTACTTC
CSARAPGGGTRYF
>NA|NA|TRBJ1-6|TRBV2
TGTGCCAGCACCAGGTTACCTAATTCACCCCTCCACTTT
CASTRLPNSPLHF
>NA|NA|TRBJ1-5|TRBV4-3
TGCGCCAGCAGCCAAGGGTGGGACAACCAATATAGCAATCAGCCCCAGCATTTT
CASSQGWDNQYSNQPQHF
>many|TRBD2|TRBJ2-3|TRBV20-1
TGCAGTGCCGCGACTAGCGGGGTTAGCACAGATACGCAGTATTTT
CSAATSGVSTDTQYF
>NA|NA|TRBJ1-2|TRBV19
TGTGCCAGTGCGTGGCAGTACTCTCTGATGTATGGCTACACCTTC
CASAWQYSLMYGYTF
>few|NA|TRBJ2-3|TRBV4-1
TGCGCCAGCAGCCTCTTTCCAGACGGGGGTAGCACAGATACGCAGTATTTT
CASSLFPDGGSTDTQYF
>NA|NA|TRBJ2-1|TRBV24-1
TGTGCCACCAGTAACCGGGGCCGCTCCTACAATGAGCAGTTCTTC
CATSNRGRSYNEQFF
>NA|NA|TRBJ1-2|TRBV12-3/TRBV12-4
TGTGCCAGCAGTTTCTATAGCGGTGGCTACACCTTC
CASSFYSGGYTF
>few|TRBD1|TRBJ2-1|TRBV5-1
TGCGCCAGCAGCCTGTCCGGAGGGACAGGTGGGCGGAATGAGCAGTTCTTC
CASSLSGGTGGRNEQFF
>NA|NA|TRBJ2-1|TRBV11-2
TGTGCCAGCAGCTTAGAGCTTTCCGGTGGGGGAAGGCAGTCTCCCTACAATGAGCAGGTCTTC
CASSLELSGGGRQSPYNEQVF
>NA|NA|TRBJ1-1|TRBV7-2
TGTGCCAGCAGCTCGATTACGAACACTGAAGCTTTCTTT
CASSSITNTEAFF
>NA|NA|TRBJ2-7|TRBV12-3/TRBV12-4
TGTGCCAGCAGGGTGAACCCGGGAGCCGAGCAGTACTTC
CASRVNPGAEQYF
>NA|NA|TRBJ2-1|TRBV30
TGTGCCTGGAGTTTGGCGGTGAATGAGCAGTTCTTC
CAWSLAVNEQFF
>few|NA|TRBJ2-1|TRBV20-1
TGCAGTGCTAGAGATGCCCCCCGCCGAGGTGAGCAGTTCTTC
CSARDAPRRGEQFF
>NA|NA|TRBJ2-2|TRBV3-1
TGTGCCAGCAGCCAATGGCCTAGCAACACCGGGGAGCTGTTTTTT
CASSQWPSNTGELFF
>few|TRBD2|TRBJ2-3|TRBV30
TGTGCCTGGAATATAGCGGGGGGGCTTGATACGCAGTATTTT
CAWNIAGGLDTQYF
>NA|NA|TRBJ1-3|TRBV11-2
TGTGCCAGCAGCTCCTCCTCCACCTCCTCTGGAAACACCATATATTTT
CASSSSSTSSGNTIYF
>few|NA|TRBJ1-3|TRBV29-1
TGCAGCGTCGGGGGCTCTGGAAACACCATATATTTT
CSVGGSGNTIYF
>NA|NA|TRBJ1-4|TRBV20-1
TGCAGTGCTATGAAGTACAGGAAGGGAACTAATGAAAAACTGTTTTTT
CSAMKYRKGTNEKLFF
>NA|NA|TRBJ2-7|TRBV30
TGTGCCTGGAGTCCGGACGCTTACAATGAGCAGTACTTC
CAWSPDAYNEQYF
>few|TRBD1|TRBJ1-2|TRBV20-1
TGCAGTGCTAGAGATACAGGGGGCCGGGACTATGGCTACACCTTC
CSARDTGGRDYGYTF
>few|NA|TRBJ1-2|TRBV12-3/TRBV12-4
TGTGTTACCCACCTCCTCGGCTATGGCTACACCTTC
CVTHLLGYGYTF
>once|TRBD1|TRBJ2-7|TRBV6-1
TGTGCCAGCAATCGGGACAGGGGATACGAGCAGTACTTC
CASNRDRGYEQYF
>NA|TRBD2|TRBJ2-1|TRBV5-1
TGCGCCAGCATCTCCGTAGCGGGGGGGCTGAATGAGCAGTTCTTC
CASISVAGGLNEQFF
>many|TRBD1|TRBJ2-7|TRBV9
TGTGCCAGCAGCATGGATGGGACAGGGTATGCCTACGAGCAGTACTTC
CASSMDGTGYAYEQYF
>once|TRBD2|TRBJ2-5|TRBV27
TGTGCCAGCAGTTTACATGGACTAGCAGAGACCCAGTACTTC
CASSLHGLAETQYF
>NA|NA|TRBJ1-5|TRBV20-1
TGCAGTGCTAGACCTGGGGAGCATCAGCCCCAGCATTTT
CSARPGEHQPQHF
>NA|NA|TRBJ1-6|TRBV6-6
TGTGCCAGCAGAGCTCGGGAGGGGGGCTCCTATAATTCACCCCTCCACTTT
CASRAREGGSYNSPLHF
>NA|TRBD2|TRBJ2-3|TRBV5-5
TGTGCCAGCAGCGGGGGACTAGCGCGCTTGGATACGCAGTATTTT
CASSGGLARLDTQYF
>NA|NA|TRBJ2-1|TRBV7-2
TGTGCCAGCAGCTCGGACAGTGGATACAATGAGCAGGTCTTC
CASSSDSGYNEQVF
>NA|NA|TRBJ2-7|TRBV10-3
TGTGCCATCAGACCTACAGGGTTGTACGAGCAGTACTTC
CAIRPTGLYEQYF
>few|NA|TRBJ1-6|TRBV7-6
TGTGCCAGCAGCTTAGAGGGGTACTCTTCGCCCCTCCACTTT
CASSLEGYSSPLHF